Sequencing of this T cell receptor beta chain was carried out in a study of shared clonotypes between healthy human individuals. Study at large: The study enrolled two women and a few men aged 18 to 49. General study findings and limits: Compared with memory subsets, naive subsets generally had larger estimated richness.

The donor population consisted of healthy HIV-negative adults with no recent acute infections or vaccinations. CDR3 size: 17 residues. The germline V gene encodes CDR1 GTSNPN and CDR2 SVGIG (reference sequence). The V and J ends lost 3 bases and 4 bases, in that order; junction bases with no gene match: 9. Genomic DNA of every subset was divided equally among multiple immunoSEQ plates. Some clones are missing from TCRdb's copy, which holds only in-frame ones; the method was immunoSEQ multiplex PCR. Here the sample spans around 1.5 million clones, 98% being singletons. This clone was seen once. Antigen specificity is unknown.

The origin of this receptor is a man aged 25-45 years in good health. The chain recombines TRBV30 with TRBJ2-1, with TRBD2 matching 13 bases. Sequencing input: naive CD4+ T cells sorted from blood. Subset: CD45RA+ positively selected. CDR3 residues: CAWRGLAGVLPYNEQFF. As DNA, the CDR3 is TGTGCCTGGAGAGGACTAGCGGGAGTACTTCCGTACAATGAGCAGTTCTTC.